This paragraph reports one TCR beta chain. The data derive from a study of blood T cell repertoires in COVID-19. The V end was cut by 10 bases, the J end by 2 bases, with 17 bases between. Germline V CDR1 and CDR2: SGHTA, FQGNSA. The CDR3 runs to 14 residues. As processed by the authors: The authors estimated nucleated cell counts from reference gene primer amplification. TCRdb's table, derived via immunoSEQ multiplex PCR, lists solely in-frame clones and lacks some. Clone size and V and J calls were adopted from that table, with D and trimming inferred from the DNA. This sample has 100,000 to 150,000 clones, with around 86% found just once.

The chain couples TRBV7-2 to TRBJ1-1; D is perhaps TRBD1 (5 bases). The origin of this receptor is a woman at least 80 years old with acute or convalescent COVID-19. What was sequenced was peripheral blood. The CDR3 region is CAITLRTLNTEAFF. The CDR3 DNA is TGTGCCATAACTCTTAGGACACTAAACACTGAAGCTTTCTTT.